One and the same sample provided the 4 T cell receptor beta chains below, sequenced in a study of blood T cell repertoires in COVID-19. Repertoires were generated with immunoSEQ multiplex PCR, while TCRdb's copy carries only in-frame clones and drops some. The sample has 180,000 or so clones, 80% to 90% seen once. The material sequenced was peripheral blood. The receptors were gathered from a woman between 65 and 79 years old with COVID-19, enrolled during active disease.

The rearrangement joins TRBV19 to TRBJ1-2; 9 bases agree with TRBD1. Trimming cost V 5 bases and J 3 bases; bases outside gene matches: 13. The CDR3 sequence is 17 residues long. Germline V gives CDR1 LNHDA, CDR2 SQIVND (reference sequence). The CDR3 sequence is CASSANPGTGSHYGYTF. CDR3 sequence (DNA): TGTGCCAGTAGTGCGAACCCCGGGACAGGGAGTCACTATGGCTACACCTTC.

V is TRBV19 and J is TRBJ1-1; D not resolved. The V end lost 0 bases, the J end lost 5 bases, and 13 bases lay between the germline ends. The CDR3 loop spans 15 amino acids. Germline V gives CDR1 LNHDA, CDR2 SQIVND (reference sequence). The CDR3 spells CASSIDPRGRTEAFF. The DNA of the CDR3 is TGTGCCAGTAGTATAGATCCGCGGGGTCGAACTGAAGCTTTCTTT.

In its sample, this clone was seen a few times. The rearrangement joins TRBV6-5 to TRBJ1-2, with 8 bases aligning to TRBD1. The CDR3 spans 16 residues. Germline CDR1 is MNHEY and CDR2 is SVGAGI. Trimming removed 2 bases from V and 7 bases from J; junction bases left unmatched: 12. CDR3 sequence: CASSYEIGQGWIGYTF. DNA for the CDR3: TGTGCCAGCAGTTACGAAATCGGACAGGGCTGGATTGGCTACACCTTC.

The chain joins TRBV6-5 to TRBJ1-2; tentatively, D is TRBD1 (6 bases). Trimming shortened V by 2 bases and J by 6 bases, and 13 bases separated the two germline ends. This CDR3 comprises 14 residues. The V gene's germline CDR1 is MNHEY and CDR2 SVGAGI. The CDR3 spells CASSYITGLDGYTF. As DNA, the CDR3 is TGTGCCAGCAGTTACATAACAGGGTTGGATGGCTACACCTTC.